This TCR beta chain was retrieved from a study of blood T cell repertoires in COVID-19. Whole-study context: Spain, Italy and the United States supplied samples that represented acute and convalescent COVID-19. The analysed material was cDNA or gDNA that came from T cells, B-cell-depleted T cells, or PBMCs.

The CDR3 spans 14 residues. CDR1 is MNHEY, CDR2 SVGAGI, per germline. Trimming pared 5 bases from V and 7 bases from J, leaving 12 bases between. Authors' processing steps: Amplification of reference gene primers was used by the study to estimate nucleated cell counts. Produced via immunoSEQ multiplex PCR; TCRdb's table is partial and in-frame only. V and J calls plus clone size are reproduced from that table; the DNA served to infer D and trimming. The sample has around 130,000 clones; 60% to 85% are singletons. The sequence derives from an elderly man with acute or convalescent COVID-19. Sequenced sample: peripheral blood. This sequence joins TRBV6-5 and TRBJ1-6; the D is unclear. The chain's CDR3 is CASSRDFGNSPLHF. CDR3 nucleotides: TGTGCCAGCAGTAGAGACTTTGGCAATTCACCCCTCCACTTT.